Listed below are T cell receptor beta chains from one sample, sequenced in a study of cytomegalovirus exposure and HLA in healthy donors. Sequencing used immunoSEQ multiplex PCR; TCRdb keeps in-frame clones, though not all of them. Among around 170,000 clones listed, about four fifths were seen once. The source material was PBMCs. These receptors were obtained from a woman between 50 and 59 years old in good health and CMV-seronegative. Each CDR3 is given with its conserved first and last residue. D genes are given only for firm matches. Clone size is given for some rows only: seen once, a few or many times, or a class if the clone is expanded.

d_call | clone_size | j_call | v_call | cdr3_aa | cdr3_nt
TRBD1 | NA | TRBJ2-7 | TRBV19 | CASSIGTGPSEQYF | TGTGCCAGTAGTATTGGGACAGGCCCCTCCGAGCAGTACTTC
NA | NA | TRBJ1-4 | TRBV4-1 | CASSLPGGSNEKLFF | TGCGCCAGCAGCCTCCCGGGGGGATCGAATGAAAAACTGTTTTTT
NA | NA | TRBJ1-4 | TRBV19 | CASSIEGGAGDEKLFF | TGTGCCAGTAGTATAGAAGGTGGGGCAGGGGATGAAAAACTGTTTTTT
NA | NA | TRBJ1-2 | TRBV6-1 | CASSGLPRKHNYGYTF | TGTGCCAGCAGTGGGTTACCGAGAAAGCATAACTATGGCTACACCTTC
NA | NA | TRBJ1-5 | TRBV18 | CASSFVRDNSNQPQHF | TGTGCCAGCTCCTTTGTCCGGGACAATAGCAATCAGCCCCAGCATTTT
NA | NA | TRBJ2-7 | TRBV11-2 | CASSLTPYEQYF | TGTGCCAGCAGCTTGACACCTTACGAGCAGTACTTC
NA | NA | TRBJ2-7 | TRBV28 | CASSLGHPGEQYF | TGTGCCAGCAGTTTGGGCCACCCCGGCGAGCAGTACTTC
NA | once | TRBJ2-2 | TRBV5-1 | CASSDQTAGTGELFF | TGCGCCAGCAGCGATCAAACAGCCGGCACCGGGGAGCTGTTTTTT
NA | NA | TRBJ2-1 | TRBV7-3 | CASSLEGGDYNEQFF | TGTGCCAGCAGCTTAGAGGGGGGGGACTACAATGAGCAGTTCTTC
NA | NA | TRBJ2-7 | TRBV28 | CASSLADRFPYEQYF | TGTGCCAGCAGTTTGGCAGACAGGTTTCCCTACGAGCAGTACTTC
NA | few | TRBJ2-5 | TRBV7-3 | CASSPTGGALQETQYF | TGTGCCAGCAGCCCAACGGGCGGGGCCCTCCAAGAGACCCAGTACTTC
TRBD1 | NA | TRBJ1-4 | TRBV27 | CASSPRQGTLSKLFF | TGTGCCAGCAGCCCGAGACAGGGGACCTTGAGTAAACTGTTTTTT
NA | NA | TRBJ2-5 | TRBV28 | CASSFLGRRGFYF | TGTGCCAGCAGTTTTCTAGGTCGACGCGGTTTTTACTTC
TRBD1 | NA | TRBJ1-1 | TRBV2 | CASRGDSTEAFF | TGTGCCAGCAGGGGGGACAGCACTGAAGCTTTCTTT
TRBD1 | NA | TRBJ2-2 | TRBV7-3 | CASSLNRDRGLAGELFF | TGTGCCAGCAGCCTCAACCGGGACAGGGGTTTAGCCGGGGAGCTGTTTTTT
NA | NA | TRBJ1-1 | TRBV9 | CASSLQGNTEAFF | TGTGCCAGCAGCCTCCAGGGGAACACTGAAGCTTTCTTT
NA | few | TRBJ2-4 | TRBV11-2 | CASSFLLQAPQNIQYF | TGTGCCAGCAGCTTCTTATTACAGGCCCCTCAAAACATTCAGTACTTC
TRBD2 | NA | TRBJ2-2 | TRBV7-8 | CASSSIHLTGGGHRGGELFF | TGTGCCAGCAGCTCTATACACCTCACCGGCGGGGGTCACCGAGGAGGGGAGCTGTTTTTT
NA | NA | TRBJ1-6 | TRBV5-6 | CASSLEEGYSPLHF | TGTGCCAGCAGCTTGGAGGAGGGTTATTCACCCCTCCACTTT
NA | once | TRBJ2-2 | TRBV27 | CASSSLNTGELFF | TGTGCCAGCAGTTCACTAAACACCGGGGAGCTGTTTTTT
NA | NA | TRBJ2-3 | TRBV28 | CASSLLPGQGRTDTQYF | TGTGCCAGCAGTTTACTCCCTGGGCAGGGCCGCACAGATACGCAGTATTTT
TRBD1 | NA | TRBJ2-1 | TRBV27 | CASSQSTGATYNEQFF | TGTGCCAGCAGTCAATCGACAGGGGCCACATACAATGAGCAGTTCTTC
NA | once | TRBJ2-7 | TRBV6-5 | CASSYSSVYEQYF | TGTGCCAGCAGTTACTCGAGTGTATACGAGCAGTACTTC
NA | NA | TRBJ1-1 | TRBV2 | CASGGPALNTEAFF | TGTGCCAGCGGCGGGCCAGCGTTGAACACTGAAGCTTTCTTT
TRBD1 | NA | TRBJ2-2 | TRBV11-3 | CASSPRGQGFGAGELFF | TGTGCCAGCAGCCCCAGGGGACAGGGGTTTGGTGCCGGGGAGCTGTTTTTT
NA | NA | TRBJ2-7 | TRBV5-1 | CASSLVGGSSYEQYF | TGCGCCAGCAGCTTGGTGGGGGGTAGCTCCTACGAGCAGTACTTC
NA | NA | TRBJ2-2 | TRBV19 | CASTIRAGDGELFF | TGTGCCAGTACCATCAGGGCAGGTGACGGGGAGCTGTTTTTT
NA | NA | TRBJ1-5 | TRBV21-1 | CASSKGVVGQGVRGNQPQHF | TGTGCCAGCAGCAAGGGAGTCGTGGGACAGGGGGTAAGAGGGAATCAGCCCCAGCATTTT
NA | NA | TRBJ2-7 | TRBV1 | CTSSRPDGLAGVEQYF | TGCACCAGCAGCCGACCAGACGGACTAGCGGGAGTAGAGCAGTACTTC
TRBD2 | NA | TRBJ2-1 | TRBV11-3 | CASSPGGAVYEQFF | TGTGCCAGCAGCCCGGGGGGGGCGGTTTATGAGCAGTTCTTC
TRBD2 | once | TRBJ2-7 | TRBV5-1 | CASSLALVAGSLKFHEQYF | TGCGCCAGCAGCTTGGCCTTGGTAGCGGGGTCTTTGAAGTTCCACGAGCAGTACTTC
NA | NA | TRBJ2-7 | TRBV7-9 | CASSDSNDRPSSYEQYF | TGTGCCAGCAGTGACAGTAACGACAGGCCCAGCTCCTACGAGCAGTACTTC
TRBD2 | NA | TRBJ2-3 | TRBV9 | CASSVLAGRTDTQYF | TGTGCCAGCAGCGTACTAGCGGGGCGCACAGATACGCAGTATTTT
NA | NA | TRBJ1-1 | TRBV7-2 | CASGFRGNANTEAFF | TGTGCCAGCGGCTTCCGGGGGAATGCGAACACTGAAGCTTTCTTT
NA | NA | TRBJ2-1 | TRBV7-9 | CASSLAVDSSYNEQFF | TGTGCCAGCAGCTTAGCAGTAGATAGCTCCTACAATGAGCAGTTCTTC